One T cell receptor beta chain is described in this entry. The data were obtained in a study of control samples from healthy donors and cancer patients. Measured with immunoSEQ multiplex PCR; TCRdb has only the in-frame clones, and not every one. The sample has approximately 140,000 clones; more than 80% are singletons. The sequence came from a man in his late teens or twenties in good health. Material: blood.

CDR3 nucleotides: TGTGCCAGCAGCTTAGCAACTAACACCGGGGAGCTGTTTTTT. Translation: CASSLATNTGELFF. The rearrangement links TRBV7-8 to TRBJ2-2; D gene unclear. V lost 0 bases to trimming and J lost 2 bases, with 4 bases between them. This CDR3 has 14 residues. Germline assignment: CDR1 SGHVS and CDR2 FQNEAQ.